A single T cell receptor beta chain is shown here with its context. Its antigen is not known. This sample is part of a study of T cell responses to AZD1222 COVID-19 vaccine. Study-level points and caveats: In all cases, repertoires were sampled only after the peak T cell response. The sample set comprised mostly white British donors with more females, and clonal diversity was possibly underestimated. Of spike-specific TCRs, nearly half reportedly target regions left unmutated in variants.

The data were produced by immunoSEQ multiplex PCR, yet TCRdb's version contains in-frame clones alone and is incomplete. The sample records some 100,000 clones, over 75% being singletons. From germline, CDR1 is SGDLS and CDR2 YYNGEE. CDR3 size: 15 residues. Trimming stripped 0 bases from V and 0 bases from J, with 8 bases between. The TCR sequence derives from an adult in good health. Material: peripheral blood, obtained on day 0 of AZD1222 vaccination. This rearrangement joins TRBV9 to TRBJ2-3; D might be TRBD2 (5 bases). Written as DNA, the CDR3 is TGTGCCAGCAGCGTAGACGAGGGTAGCACAGATACGCAGTATTTT. Amino acids: CASSVDEGSTDTQYF. Drawing the rest from reference TRBV9 and TRBJ2-3, the complete variable domain is DSGVTQTPKHLITATGQRVTLRCSPRSGDLSVYWYQQSLDQGLQFLIQYYNGEERAKGNILERFSAQQFPDLHSELNLSSLELGDSALYFCASSVDEGSTDTQYFGPGTRLTVL.